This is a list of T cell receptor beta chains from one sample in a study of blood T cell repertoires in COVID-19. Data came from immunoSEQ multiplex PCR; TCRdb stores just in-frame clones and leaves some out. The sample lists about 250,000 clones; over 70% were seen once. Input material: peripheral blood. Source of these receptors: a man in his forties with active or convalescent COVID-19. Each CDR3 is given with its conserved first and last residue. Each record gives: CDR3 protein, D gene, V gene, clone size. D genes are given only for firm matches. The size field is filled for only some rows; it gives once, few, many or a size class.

CASSQEPRQGRETQYF TRBD1 TRBV4-3 -
CASSLGPTSYNEQFF - TRBV5-4 once
CASSPASSGNTIYF - TRBV5-4 -
CASSRDSNTGELFF - TRBV5-1 -
CASSWGQGGNQPQHF - TRBV5-6 -
CASSSLGGDTQYF TRBD2 TRBV19 -
CASSEQTSGGNNEQFF TRBD2 TRBV2 many
CATSDPGQGYNQPQHF TRBD1 TRBV24-1 -
CASSRSVPGQGAYYGYTF TRBD1 TRBV6-6 -
CASSPYWAGVNEQFF TRBD2 TRBV7-3 -
CASSSGPGYNSPLHF - TRBV2 few
CASSPGGEGNQPQHF TRBD1 TRBV5-1 once
CASSLDRANTEAFF - TRBV5-1 -
CAWARGALDEQYF TRBD2 TRBV30 -
CASSYQWGHGELFF - TRBV6-2/TRBV6-3 -
CASSGSDRANYGYTF TRBD1 TRBV2 -